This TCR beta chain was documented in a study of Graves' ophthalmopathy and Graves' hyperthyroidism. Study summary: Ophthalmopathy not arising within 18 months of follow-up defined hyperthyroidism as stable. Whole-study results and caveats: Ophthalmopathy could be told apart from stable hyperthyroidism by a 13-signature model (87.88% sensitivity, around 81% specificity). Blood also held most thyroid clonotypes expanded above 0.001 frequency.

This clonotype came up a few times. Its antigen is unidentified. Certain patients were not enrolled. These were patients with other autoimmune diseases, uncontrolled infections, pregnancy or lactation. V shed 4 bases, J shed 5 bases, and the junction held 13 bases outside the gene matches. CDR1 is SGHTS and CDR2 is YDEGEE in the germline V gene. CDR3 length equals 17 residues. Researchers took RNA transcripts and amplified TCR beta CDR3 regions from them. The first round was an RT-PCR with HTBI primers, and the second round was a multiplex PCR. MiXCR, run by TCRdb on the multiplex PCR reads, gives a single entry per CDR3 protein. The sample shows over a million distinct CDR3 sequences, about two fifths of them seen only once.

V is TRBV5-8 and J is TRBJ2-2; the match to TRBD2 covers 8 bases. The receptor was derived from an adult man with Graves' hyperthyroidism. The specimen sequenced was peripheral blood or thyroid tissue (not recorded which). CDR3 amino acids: CASSRKRLAPITGELFF. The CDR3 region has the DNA TGTGCCAGCAGCCGGAAGCGACTAGCGCCAATTACCGGGGAGCTGTTTTTT. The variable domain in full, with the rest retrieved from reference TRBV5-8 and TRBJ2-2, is EAGVTQSPTHLIKTRGQQATLRCSPISGHTSVYWYQQALGLGLQFLLWYDEGEERNRGNFPPRFSGRQFPNYSSELNVNALELEDSALYLCASSRKRLAPITGELFFGEGSRLTVL.